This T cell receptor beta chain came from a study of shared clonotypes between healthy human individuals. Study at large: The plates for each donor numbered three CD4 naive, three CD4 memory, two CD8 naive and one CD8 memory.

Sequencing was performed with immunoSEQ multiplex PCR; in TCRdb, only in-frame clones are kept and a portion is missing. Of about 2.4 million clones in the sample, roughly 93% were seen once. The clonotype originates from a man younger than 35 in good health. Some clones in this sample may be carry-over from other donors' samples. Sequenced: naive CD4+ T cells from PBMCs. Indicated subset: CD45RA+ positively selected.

CDR3 in DNA: TGTGCCAGCAGCCAAGATACCCCCTATAGCAATCAGCCCCAGCATTTT. It encodes CASSQDTPYSNQPQHF. V and J are TRBV4-2 and TRBJ1-5; D unclear. The CDR3 loop spans 16 amino acids. The V end was cut by 0 bases, the J end by 0 bases, with 9 bases between. CDR1 and CDR2 from the germline V gene are LGHNA and YNFKEQ.